This T cell receptor beta chain was identified in a study of OX40 agonist ivuxolimab in advanced cancers. Clones were read by immunoSEQ multiplex PCR, and TCRdb kept only the in-frame ones, dropping some. The table shows 83,000 or so clones, with 86% occurring only once. V dropped 5 bases and J dropped 9; count of bases not matched to a gene: 20. CDR3 length: 18 residues. Germline CDR1 is LGHNA and CDR2 is YNFKEQ. The sample consisted of CD4+ or CD8+ T cells sorted from blood, taken in a trial of the OX40 agonist ivuxolimab. The TCR originated in an adult with an advanced solid tumor such as melanoma, head and neck, liver or kidney cancer. The rearrangement joins TRBV4-2 to TRBJ1-5, with TRBD1 identical over 9 bases. CDR3 residues: CASSELGTGRGPGRPQHF. In DNA form, the CDR3 reads TGTGCCAGCAGCGAGCTTGGGACAGGGAGGGGGCCAGGTAGGCCCCAGCATTTT.